This is a list of T cell receptor beta chains from one sample in a study of T-cell reconstitution after alpha-beta-depleted transplantation in children. In TCRdb, the PCR reads were re-called with MiXCR into one record per CDR3 protein. The table includes fewer than 150,000 distinct CDR3 sequences, about 9.5% detected once. The sequences come from PBMCs, mostly from graft donor cells, collected 180 days after TCRalphabeta/CD19-depleted stem cell transplant. These receptors were obtained from a girl younger than two who had a stem cell transplant for combined immunodeficiency, so the T cells may come from the graft donor. The CDR3 runs from the conserved cysteine through the conserved F or W. The order of the fields is clone size, J gene, D gene, V gene, CDR3 DNA, CDR3 protein. D genes are given only for firm matches. Rows give clone size only sometimes, using once, few, many, or a class for an expanded clone.

clone_size: NA
j_call: TRBJ2-7
d_call: TRBD1
v_call: TRBV11-2
cdr3_nt: TGTGCCAGCAGCTCGGACAGGGCATCCTACGAGCAGTACTTC
cdr3_aa: CASSSDRASYEQYF

clone_size: few
j_call: TRBJ1-2
d_call: NA
v_call: TRBV29-1
cdr3_nt: TGCAGCGTTGAAGATCGGCCAGGCCTCAACTATGGCTACACCTTC
cdr3_aa: CSVEDRPGLNYGYTF

clone_size: many
j_call: TRBJ2-7
d_call: NA
v_call: TRBV5-1
cdr3_nt: TGCGCCAGCAGTTTCCGGACAAGCTCCTACGAGCAGTACTTC
cdr3_aa: CASSFRTSSYEQYF

clone_size: many
j_call: TRBJ1-5
d_call: NA
v_call: TRBV6-5
cdr3_nt: TGTGCCAGCAGTTACGGGCAGGGCGGTCAGCCCCAGCATTTT
cdr3_aa: CASSYGQGGQPQHF

clone_size: few
j_call: TRBJ2-2
d_call: NA
v_call: TRBV20-1
cdr3_nt: TGCAGTGCTTGGCGACAACTCCCGAACACCGGGGAGCTGTTTTTT
cdr3_aa: CSAWRQLPNTGELFF

clone_size: few
j_call: TRBJ1-1
d_call: TRBD1
v_call: TRBV5-1
cdr3_nt: TGCGCCAGCAGCACCGGACAGGGGCCCACTGAAGCTTTCTTT
cdr3_aa: CASSTGQGPTEAFF

clone_size: few
j_call: TRBJ2-5
d_call: TRBD2
v_call: TRBV20-1
cdr3_nt: TGCAGTGCTTTAGCGGGGGGGAGAGGAGAGACCCAGTACTTC
cdr3_aa: CSALAGGRGETQYF

clone_size: NA
j_call: TRBJ1-1
d_call: NA
v_call: TRBV12-3/TRBV12-4
cdr3_nt: TGTGCCAGCAGTTTTACAGGGTTTCGCGCTTTCTTT
cdr3_aa: CASSFTGFRAFF

clone_size: few
j_call: TRBJ1-4
d_call: NA
v_call: TRBV29-1
cdr3_nt: TGCAGCGCTGCGGACAGCCAAGAAAAACTGTTTTTT
cdr3_aa: CSAADSQEKLFF

clone_size: many
j_call: TRBJ1-6
d_call: NA
v_call: TRBV20-1
cdr3_nt: TGCAGTGCTAGGGCGGCAGGGGATTCACCCCTCCACTTT
cdr3_aa: CSARAAGDSPLHF

clone_size: few
j_call: TRBJ1-1
d_call: NA
v_call: TRBV12-3/TRBV12-4
cdr3_nt: TGTGCCAGCAGCCGCGGGTCTCGGACTGAAGCTTTCTTT
cdr3_aa: CASSRGSRTEAFF

clone_size: few
j_call: TRBJ1-5
d_call: TRBD1
v_call: TRBV2
cdr3_nt: TGTGCCAGCAGTGCCTTGGACAGGGCCGGGAGCAATCAGCCCCAGCATTTT
cdr3_aa: CASSALDRAGSNQPQHF

clone_size: NA
j_call: TRBJ2-1
d_call: NA
v_call: TRBV19
cdr3_nt: TGTGCCAGTAGTATAGCCTCGATCTCGCAGGGGCAGTTCTTC
cdr3_aa: CASSIASISQGQFF

clone_size: few
j_call: TRBJ1-5
d_call: TRBD1
v_call: TRBV12-3/TRBV12-4
cdr3_nt: TGTGCCAGCAGTTCTGTTGCGGAGGGGGCTTCGCCCCAGCATTTT
cdr3_aa: CASSSVAEGASPQHF

clone_size: NA
j_call: TRBJ2-5
d_call: NA
v_call: TRBV4-1
cdr3_nt: TGCGCCAGCAGCCAAGAGATAGGAGAGACCCAGTACTTC
cdr3_aa: CASSQEIGETQYF

clone_size: many
j_call: TRBJ1-2
d_call: NA
v_call: TRBV12-3/TRBV12-4
cdr3_nt: TGTGCCAGCATCCCCGGGGTCCGGAGCAACTATGGCTACACCTTC
cdr3_aa: CASIPGVRSNYGYTF

clone_size: few
j_call: TRBJ2-2
d_call: NA
v_call: TRBV20-1
cdr3_nt: TGCAGTGCTGGCAGGGTAACCGGGGAGCTGTTTTTT
cdr3_aa: CSAGRVTGELFF

clone_size: many
j_call: TRBJ2-7
d_call: NA
v_call: TRBV7-3
cdr3_nt: TGTGCCAGCAGTTTAGACAGGACCCACGAGCAGTACTTC
cdr3_aa: CASSLDRTHEQYF

clone_size: few
j_call: TRBJ2-2
d_call: NA
v_call: TRBV27
cdr3_nt: TGTGCCAGCAGTTTATCTGTCAACACCGGGGAGCTGTTTTTT
cdr3_aa: CASSLSVNTGELFF

clone_size: few
j_call: TRBJ2-2
d_call: TRBD1
v_call: TRBV10-3
cdr3_nt: TGTGCCATCAGGCCAAACAGGGGGCAGGACACCGGGGAGCTGTTTTTT
cdr3_aa: CAIRPNRGQDTGELFF

clone_size: few
j_call: TRBJ2-7
d_call: NA
v_call: TRBV7-9
cdr3_nt: TGTGCCAGCAGATCAGGGTACGAGCAGTACTTC
cdr3_aa: CASRSGYEQYF

clone_size: NA
j_call: TRBJ2-3
d_call: NA
v_call: TRBV5-6
cdr3_nt: TGTGCCAGCAGCACCCTACAGCCCTTTAGCACAGATACGCAGTATTTT
cdr3_aa: CASSTLQPFSTDTQYF

clone_size: many
j_call: TRBJ2-5
d_call: NA
v_call: TRBV29-1
cdr3_nt: TGCAGCGTTGAAGCTAGCCCGAGGGAGACCCAGTACTTC
cdr3_aa: CSVEASPRETQYF

clone_size: NA
j_call: TRBJ2-3
d_call: TRBD2
v_call: TRBV10-3
cdr3_nt: TGTGCCATCAGCCCGGGACTAGCGGGGACAGATACGCAGTATTTT
cdr3_aa: CAISPGLAGTDTQYF

clone_size: many
j_call: TRBJ2-1
d_call: TRBD1
v_call: TRBV7-2
cdr3_nt: TGTGCCAGCAGCGCATACCCGGGACAGGGGAGCAATGAGCAGTTCTTC
cdr3_aa: CASSAYPGQGSNEQFF

clone_size: NA
j_call: TRBJ2-7
d_call: NA
v_call: TRBV28
cdr3_nt: TGTGCCAACAGTCTTAGACTAAGCGCCTACGAGCAGTACTTC
cdr3_aa: CANSLRLSAYEQYF

clone_size: NA
j_call: TRBJ2-5
d_call: NA
v_call: TRBV9
cdr3_nt: TGTGCCAGCAGCGGAAATGTCCTTAGGGAAGAGACCCAGTACTTC
cdr3_aa: CASSGNVLREETQYF

clone_size: few
j_call: TRBJ1-6
d_call: TRBD1
v_call: TRBV6-1
cdr3_nt: TGTGCCAGCAGTGAATGGATCAGGGGGAGTTCACCCCTCCACTTT
cdr3_aa: CASSEWIRGSSPLHF

clone_size: few
j_call: TRBJ1-3
d_call: NA
v_call: TRBV5-1
cdr3_nt: TGCGCCAGCAGCTTGGTGGCAGGTTCTGGAAACACCATATATTTT
cdr3_aa: CASSLVAGSGNTIYF

clone_size: few
j_call: TRBJ2-4
d_call: NA
v_call: TRBV15
cdr3_nt: TGTGCCACCAGCAGAGATAGAGGGACGAACATTCAGTACTTC
cdr3_aa: CATSRDRGTNIQYF

clone_size: NA
j_call: TRBJ1-1
d_call: NA
v_call: TRBV6-1
cdr3_nt: TGTGCCAGCACCATAAACCAGGCGGGCACTGAAGCTTTCTTT
cdr3_aa: CASTINQAGTEAFF

clone_size: few
j_call: TRBJ2-3
d_call: NA
v_call: TRBV12-3/TRBV12-4
cdr3_nt: TGTGCCAGCAGTTTATGGGGCCGCACAGATACGCAGTATTTT
cdr3_aa: CASSLWGRTDTQYF

clone_size: NA
j_call: TRBJ1-2
d_call: TRBD1
v_call: TRBV20-1
cdr3_nt: TGCAGGGCTGACCGACAGGGGGGAAGCTATGGCTACACCTTC
cdr3_aa: CRADRQGGSYGYTF

clone_size: few
j_call: TRBJ1-5
d_call: NA
v_call: TRBV7-2
cdr3_nt: TGTGCCAGCAGCTTAGCGGGCGTAGAGTTCGGACAGCCCCAGCATTTT
cdr3_aa: CASSLAGVEFGQPQHF

clone_size: NA
j_call: TRBJ2-2
d_call: NA
v_call: TRBV12-3/TRBV12-4
cdr3_nt: TGTGCCAGCAGCTACAGGGCCGGGGAGCTGTTTTTT
cdr3_aa: CASSYRAGELFF

clone_size: few
j_call: TRBJ2-3
d_call: NA
v_call: TRBV10-3
cdr3_nt: TGTGCCACTCGATGGGGGCTTACCCCAGATACGCAGTATTTT
cdr3_aa: CATRWGLTPDTQYF

clone_size: few
j_call: TRBJ2-5
d_call: TRBD2
v_call: TRBV25-1
cdr3_nt: TGTGCCAGTCGGGGGGTGGGGCTACATGGAGAAGAGACCCAGTACTTC
cdr3_aa: CASRGVGLHGEETQYF

clone_size: NA
j_call: TRBJ2-3
d_call: TRBD1
v_call: TRBV12-3/TRBV12-4
cdr3_nt: TGTGCCAGCCGGTCTCAGGGGGACACAGATACGCAGTATTTT
cdr3_aa: CASRSQGDTDTQYF

clone_size: NA
j_call: TRBJ1-1
d_call: NA
v_call: TRBV10-3
cdr3_nt: TGTGCCATCAGTGGGGTGAACACTGAAGCTTTCTTT
cdr3_aa: CAISGVNTEAFF

clone_size: NA
j_call: TRBJ1-4
d_call: TRBD1
v_call: TRBV5-1
cdr3_nt: TGCGCCAGCAGCCCTTATCCAGGGGGCGTAAAACTGTTTTTC
cdr3_aa: CASSPYPGGVKLFF

clone_size: NA
j_call: TRBJ2-5
d_call: TRBD1
v_call: TRBV20-1
cdr3_nt: TGCAGTGCTACCTCCGGGACAGGGATAGGGGAGACCCAGTACTTC
cdr3_aa: CSATSGTGIGETQYF

clone_size: NA
j_call: TRBJ1-6
d_call: NA
v_call: TRBV20-1
cdr3_nt: TGCAGTGCTAGAGTTTTCGGAAGCTCCTATAATTCACCCCTCCACTTT
cdr3_aa: CSARVFGSSYNSPLHF

clone_size: few
j_call: TRBJ2-2
d_call: TRBD2
v_call: TRBV7-2
cdr3_nt: TGTGCCAGCAGCCAGCGGACTAGCGGGGGGCCTGGGGAGCTGTTTTTT
cdr3_aa: CASSQRTSGGPGELFF

clone_size: NA
j_call: TRBJ2-1
d_call: TRBD1
v_call: TRBV7-2
cdr3_nt: TGTGCCAGCAGCCAGCGGTCGGGACAGGGGAATGAGCAGTTCTTC
cdr3_aa: CASSQRSGQGNEQFF

clone_size: few
j_call: TRBJ2-2
d_call: NA
v_call: TRBV11-2
cdr3_nt: TGTGCCAGCAGCTTAGACAGTCCGAACACCGGGGAGCTGTTTTTT
cdr3_aa: CASSLDSPNTGELFF

clone_size: NA
j_call: TRBJ2-7
d_call: NA
v_call: TRBV12-3/TRBV12-4
cdr3_nt: TGTGCCAGCAGTCAAGGACAACAATACGAGCAGTACTTC
cdr3_aa: CASSQGQQYEQYF

clone_size: few
j_call: TRBJ2-1
d_call: TRBD2
v_call: TRBV5-1
cdr3_nt: TGCGCCAGCAGTTATGGGACTAGCGGGGGCGAGCAGTTCTTC
cdr3_aa: CASSYGTSGGEQFF

clone_size: many
j_call: TRBJ2-7
d_call: NA
v_call: TRBV7-2
cdr3_nt: TGTGCCAGCAGCCGGACTCCCAATCCCTCCTACGAGCAGTACTTC
cdr3_aa: CASSRTPNPSYEQYF

clone_size: NA
j_call: TRBJ2-3
d_call: TRBD1
v_call: TRBV7-2
cdr3_nt: TGTGCCAGCAGCTCTAGGGACAGGGCTAATACGCAGTATTTT
cdr3_aa: CASSSRDRANTQYF

clone_size: NA
j_call: TRBJ2-1
d_call: NA
v_call: TRBV7-7
cdr3_nt: TGTGCCAGCAGCCCCGGACAGCAAAGATACAATGAGCAGTTCTTC
cdr3_aa: CASSPGQQRYNEQFF

clone_size: NA
j_call: TRBJ2-5
d_call: TRBD1
v_call: TRBV5-6
cdr3_nt: TGTGCCAGCAGCTTGCCTGGGACAGGGAAAGAGACCCAGTACTTC
cdr3_aa: CASSLPGTGKETQYF

clone_size: few
j_call: TRBJ1-2
d_call: NA
v_call: TRBV6-5
cdr3_nt: TGTGCCAGCAGCGGCACAGGGAGGGGGTACTATGGCTACACCTTC
cdr3_aa: CASSGTGRGYYGYTF

clone_size: NA
j_call: TRBJ2-7
d_call: NA
v_call: TRBV4-2
cdr3_nt: TGTGCCAGCAGCAGAGCTAGCGTGCAGTACTTC
cdr3_aa: CASSRASVQYF

clone_size: NA
j_call: TRBJ1-1
d_call: NA
v_call: TRBV5-6
cdr3_nt: TGTGCCAGCAGCCCCGCTGGGAACACTGAAGCTTTCTTT
cdr3_aa: CASSPAGNTEAFF

clone_size: few
j_call: TRBJ2-3
d_call: NA
v_call: TRBV25-1
cdr3_nt: TGTGCCAGCAGTGTAAGTGGAAGACAGGCGACCACAGATACGCAGTATTTT
cdr3_aa: CASSVSGRQATTDTQYF

clone_size: NA
j_call: TRBJ2-7
d_call: TRBD1
v_call: TRBV20-1
cdr3_nt: TGCAGTGCTAGAGAGGATCCCGACAGGGGGGGGAAGCAGTACTTC
cdr3_aa: CSAREDPDRGGKQYF

clone_size: few
j_call: TRBJ1-1
d_call: NA
v_call: TRBV12-3/TRBV12-4
cdr3_nt: TGTGCCAGCAGTTTTATAGGAACTTACTGGCCTGGAGCTTTCTTT
cdr3_aa: CASSFIGTYWPGAFF